Presented here are 24 T cell receptor beta chains from one specimen sequenced in a study of T cell changes during pregnancy in multiple sclerosis. The repertoire was sequenced with immunoSEQ multiplex PCR; TCRdb's copy has only in-frame clones and lacks some. In the table there are about 39,000 clones, around 93% of which are singletons. The starting material was CD4+ T cells from peripheral blood mononuclear cells, obtained after pregnancy. The receptors were gathered from a female donor with multiple sclerosis, enrolled in a pregnancy study.

The chain is built from TRBV6-5 and TRBJ1-5; D remains ambiguous. Trimming removed 4 bases at V and 4 bases at J, with 5 bases between. The CDR3 runs 12 residues. Germline V gene data show CDR1 as MNHEY and CDR2 as SVGAGI. CDR3 nucleotides: TGTGCCAGCAGTTCCGTAAATCAGCCCCAGCATTTT. The encoded protein is CASSSVNQPQHF.

The rearrangement links TRBV9 to TRBJ2-5, with 7 bases fitting TRBD2. V gave up 4 bases and J gave up 3 bases; unmatched junction bases: 9. This CDR3 region has 15 residues. Germline V gene lookup returns CDR1 SGDLS and CDR2 YYNGEE. CDR3 residues: CASSHAGGVEETQYF. In nucleotides, the CDR3 is TGTGCCAGCAGCCACGCTGGGGGGGTAGAAGAGACCCAGTACTTC.

The chain combines TRBV15 with TRBJ2-2; a possible D gene is TRBD1 (5 bases). V was cut by 2 bases and J by 0 bases, with 13 bases left in between. Germline V gene data show CDR1 as LNHNV and CDR2 as YYDKDF (reference sequence). The CDR3 covers 17 residues. The CDR3 DNA follows: TGTGCCACCAGCAGAACAGGAATAACCTCGAACACCGGGGAGCTGTTTTTT. This sequence encodes CATSRTGITSNTGELFF.

This clone came up once. The chain links TRBV5-4 to TRBJ2-3, with 8 nucleotides matching TRBD2. The CDR3 is 17 amino acids. With 4 bases clipped from V and 0 bases from J, the junction kept 10 bases outside the gene matches. Germline-derived CDR1 and CDR2 are SGHNT and YYREEE (reference sequence). The chain's CDR3 is CASSHPLAVHSTDTQYF. The CDR3 DNA follows: TGTGCCAGCAGCCACCCACTAGCGGTCCATAGCACAGATACGCAGTATTTT. The full variable domain, its missing parts supplied by reference TRBV5-4 and TRBJ2-3, is ETGVTQSPTHLIKTRGQQVTLRCSSQSGHNTVSWYQQALGQGPQFIFQYYREEENGRGNFPPRFSGLQFPNYSSELNVNALELDDSALYLCASSHPLAVHSTDTQYFGPGTRLTVL.

The CDR3 DNA follows: TGTGCCAGCAGGGGACAGGGGGGGTTTAATGGCTACACCTTC. Translation gives CASRGQGGFNGYTF. The gene calls are TRBV5-4 and TRBJ1-2, with TRBD1 matching over 11 bases. The germline CDR1 and CDR2 sequences are SGHNT and YYREEE (reference sequence). This CDR3 region has 14 residues. The V and J ends lost 5 bases and 6 bases, in that order; junction bases with no gene match: 6.

CDR3 DNA sequence: TGTGCCAGCAGTCCCGACGGACAAACCAATGAAAAACTGTTTTTT. It encodes CASSPDGQTNEKLFF. The chain links TRBV11-2 to TRBJ1-4, with D perhaps matching TRBD1 (5 bases). Germline V gives CDR1 SGHAT, CDR2 FQNNGV. There are 15 residues in the CDR3. V lost 6 bases and J 5 bases, leaving 16 bases between the germline ends.

The V call is TRBV6-1, the J call TRBJ1-5; D is possibly TRBD1 (5 bases). The CDR3 loop spans 19 amino acids. Trimming shortened V by 2 bases and J by 0 bases, and 20 bases separated the two germline ends. Germline assignment: CDR1 MNHNS and CDR2 SASEGT. The CDR3: CASSEWVGRVSYSNQPQHF. The CDR3 DNA is TGTGCCAGCAGTGAATGGGTTGGCAGGGTCTCTTATAGCAATCAGCCCCAGCATTTT.

The chain carries TRBV6-1 and TRBJ1-5; 8 nucleotides agree with TRBD1. V shed 4 bases, J shed 2 bases, and the junction held 13 bases outside the gene matches. Germline CDR1 is MNHNS and CDR2 is SASEGT. This CDR3 comprises 18 residues. As DNA, the CDR3 is TGTGCCAGCAGTGGGACAGGGAACGGAGTCCAGGGCAATCAGCCCCAGCATTTT. Translation gives CASSGTGNGVQGNQPQHF.

In its sample, this clone was seen once. The chain employs TRBV29-1 and TRBJ2-1, with D possibly being TRBD1 (5 bases). V lost 7 bases and J 10 bases, leaving 17 bases between the germline ends. This CDR3 comprises 12 residues. Germline-derived CDR1 and CDR2 are SQVTM and ANQGSEA. DNA for the CDR3: TGCAGCGCTCTTACAGGTCCCAGAGAGCAGTTCTTC. This encodes CSALTGPREQFF.

The genes are TRBV19 and TRBJ2-4; 14 bases map to TRBD2. J lost 0 bases, V lost 6 bases, and 7 bases had no gene match. This CDR3 is built from 18 residues. Germline-derived CDR1 and CDR2 are LNHDA and SQIVND (reference sequence). CDR3 nucleotides: TGTGCCAGTAGCAGGACTAGCGGGGGGTCACTAGCCAAAAACATTCAGTACTTC. Its protein product is CASSRTSGGSLAKNIQYF. Full variable domain (outside the CDR3, taken from reference TRBV19 and TRBJ2-4): DGGITQSPKYLFRKEGQNVTLSCEQNLNHDAMYWYRQDPGQGLRLIYYSQIVNDFQKGDIAEGYSVSREKKESFPLTVTSAQKNPTAFYLCASSRTSGGSLAKNIQYFGAGTRLSVL.

The rearrangement uses TRBV18 and TRBJ2-7, with D possibly matching TRBD1 (6 bases). Germline V gene sequence: CDR1 KGHSH, CDR2 LQKENI. V gave up 3 bases and J gave up 4 bases, with 13 bases separating them. The length of the CDR3 is 14 residues. Written as DNA, the CDR3 is TGTGCCAGCTCACCGGGGACACAATCTTACGAGCAGTACTTC. This translates into CASSPGTQSYEQYF. Filled out from reference TRBV18 and TRBJ2-7, the complete variable domain reads NAGVMQNPRHLVRRRGQEARLRCSPMKGHSHVYWYRQLPEEGLKFMVYLQKENIIDESGMPKERFSAEFPKEGPSILRIQQVVRGDSAAYFCASSPGTQSYEQYFGPGTRLTVT.

The CDR3 here is CASSVYRDEQFF. CDR3 sequence (DNA): TGTGCCAGCAGCGTATACAGGGACGAGCAGTTCTTC. This sequence joins TRBV9 and TRBJ2-1, with a tentative D call TRBD1 (6 bases). CDR1 is SGDLS, CDR2 YYNGEE, per germline. There are 12 residues in the CDR3. V lost 1 base and J lost 10, with 9 bases in between.

The chain carries TRBV5-6 and TRBJ2-5, with a weak D call TRBD1 (6 bases). Germline V lookup: CDR1 SGHDT, CDR2 YYEEEE. The CDR3 totals 15 residues. With 0 bases removed from V and 11 bases from J, the gap between germline ends came to 20 bases. The CDR3 loop is CASSLGAVRGGEQYF. The CDR3 DNA sequence: TGTGCCAGCAGCTTGGGGGCCGTCAGGGGTGGGGAGCAGTACTTC.

The rearrangement links TRBV6-6 to TRBJ1-4; 7 nucleotides line up with TRBD1. J was trimmed by 5 bases and V by 0 bases; bases with no gene match: 0. Germline assignment: CDR1 MNHNY and CDR2 SVGAGI (reference sequence). The CDR3 totals 14 residues. The CDR3 coding sequence is TGTGCCAGCAGTTACTCGGGACAGAATGAAAAACTGTTTTTT. This translates into CASSYSGQNEKLFF.

This clone was seen only once. The J gene is TRBJ2-1, the V gene TRBV13; TRBD2 matches at 12 bases. The V gene's germline CDR1 is PRHDT and CDR2 FYEKMQ (reference sequence). CDR3 length equals 15 residues. Trimming cost V 5 bases and J 9 bases; bases outside gene matches: 8. CDR3 protein: CASSRGLAGYGEQFF. Here the CDR3 DNA reads TGTGCCAGCAGCAGAGGACTAGCGGGGTACGGTGAGCAGTTCTTC.

In this sample, this clone turned up a few times. This chain's CDR3 is CATSRAQGATEAFF. The CDR3 coding sequence is TGTGCCACCAGCAGAGCCCAGGGCGCCACTGAAGCTTTCTTT. V and J are TRBV15 and TRBJ1-1; maybe TRBD1 (5 bases). Germline V lookup: CDR1 LNHNV, CDR2 YYDKDF (reference sequence). Trimming pared 1 base from V and 4 bases from J, leaving 10 bases between. There are 14 residues in the CDR3.

The V and J genes are TRBV18 and TRBJ2-3, with D unresolved. Germline CDR1 KGHSH, CDR2 LQKENI. V was pared by 0 bases and J by 4 bases, with 8 bases between. The CDR3 sequence is 14 residues long. CDR3 protein: CASSPPPRSDTQYF. CDR3 nucleotide sequence: TGTGCCAGCTCACCACCGCCCAGATCAGATACGCAGTATTTT.

V usage is TRBV12-5 and J usage is TRBJ2-2, with 14 nucleotides matching TRBD2. The germline CDR1 and CDR2 sequences are LGHNT and FRNRAP. After removal of 5 bases from V and 2 bases from J, the junction contained 4 bases not matched to a gene. This CDR3 has 17 residues. The CDR3 sequence: CASGRLAGGLNTGELFF. The DNA of the CDR3 is TGTGCTAGTGGTCGACTAGCGGGGGGGCTAAACACCGGGGAGCTGTTTTTT.

The J gene is TRBJ1-6, the V gene TRBV7-9, with D unclear. Trimming left V 1 base short and J 5 bases short, with 6 bases between. Germline V gene lookup returns CDR1 SEHNR and CDR2 FQNEAQ (reference sequence). The CDR3 is 14 residues long. CDR3 DNA: TGTGCCAGCAGCTTAGGGCAGGATAATTCACCCCTCCACTTT. Protein: CASSLGQDNSPLHF.

V gene TRBV30 combines with J gene TRBJ2-1, with TRBD1 as a possible D gene (6 bases). Germline CDR1 GTSNPN, CDR2 SVGIG (reference sequence). The ends were cut back, 3 bases at V and 7 bases at J, with 10 bases in the middle. The CDR3 runs to 12 residues. CDR3 nucleotides: TGTGCCTGGAGCCATACAGGGAATGAGCAGTTCTTC. It translates to CAWSHTGNEQFF.

This chain joins TRBV18 and TRBJ1-2; a possible D gene is TRBD1 (5 bases). Germline assignment: CDR1 KGHSH and CDR2 LQKENI. Trimming removed 3 bases from V and 8 bases from J, with 13 bases in between. The CDR3 is 13 residues long. CDR3 nucleotide sequence: TGTGCCAGCTCACCGAGGGGCGGGGAAGGCTACACCTTC. This encodes CASSPRGGEGYTF. The entire variable domain, with the rest obtained from reference TRBV18 and TRBJ1-2, is as follows: NAGVMQNPRHLVRRRGQEARLRCSPMKGHSHVYWYRQLPEEGLKFMVYLQKENIIDESGMPKERFSAEFPKEGPSILRIQQVVRGDSAAYFCASSPRGGEGYTFGSGTRLTVV.

The chain links TRBV7-8 to TRBJ1-2, with 8 bases identical to TRBD1. V dropped 2 bases and J dropped 2; count of bases not matched to a gene: 4. Per the germline V gene, CDR1 is SGHVS and CDR2 is FQNEAQ. The CDR3 has 15 amino acids. CDR3 sequence reads: CASSLHRTGNYGYTF. For the CDR3, the DNA is TGTGCCAGCAGCTTACATCGGACAGGGAACTATGGCTACACCTTC.

The chain links TRBV19 to TRBJ1-1; TRBD1 matches 7 bases. Germline CDR1 is LNHDA and CDR2 is SQIVND (reference sequence). The CDR3 covers 15 residues. After removal of 5 bases from V and 5 bases from J, the junction contained 11 bases not matched to a gene. Written as DNA, the CDR3 is TGTGCCAGTAGTCCCCTCGGCAGGGGGGAAACTGAAGCTTTCTTT. This gives the protein CASSPLGRGETEAFF. Looking up the rest from reference TRBV19 and TRBJ1-1 gives the full variable domain: DGGITQSPKYLFRKEGQNVTLSCEQNLNHDAMYWYRQDPGQGLRLIYYSQIVNDFQKGDIAEGYSVSREKKESFPLTVTSAQKNPTAFYLCASSPLGRGETEAFFGQGTRLTVV.

The gene calls are TRBV29-1 and TRBJ2-1, with D possibly TRBD1 on 7 matching bases. The V gene lost 5 bases and the J gene lost 2 bases, with 16 bases spanning the gap. From germline, CDR1 is SQVTM and CDR2 ANQGSEA. The CDR3 is made up of 15 amino acids. CDR3 DNA sequence: TGCAGCGTTTTAGTCCAGGGGGGCGCCTACAATGAGCAGTTCTTC. The encoded protein is CSVLVQGGAYNEQFF.